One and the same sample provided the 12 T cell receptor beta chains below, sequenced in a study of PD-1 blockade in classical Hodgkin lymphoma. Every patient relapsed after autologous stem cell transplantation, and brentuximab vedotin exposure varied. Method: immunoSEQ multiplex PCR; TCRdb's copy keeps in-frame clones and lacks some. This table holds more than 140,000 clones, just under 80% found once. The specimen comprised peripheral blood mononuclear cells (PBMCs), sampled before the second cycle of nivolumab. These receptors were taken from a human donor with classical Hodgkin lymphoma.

The CDR3 bases are TGTGCCAGCAGCACGGAGGCAGGGTTTGAGCAGTTCTTC. This sequence encodes CASSTEAGFEQFF. The chain couples TRBV6-4 to TRBJ2-1; D is perhaps TRBD1 or TRBD2 (5 bases each). Between the trimmed V and J ends, which lost 6 bases and 9 bases, there was a span of 15 bases. The CDR3 length is 13 residues. Germline V gene lookup returns CDR1 MRHNA and CDR2 SNTAGT.

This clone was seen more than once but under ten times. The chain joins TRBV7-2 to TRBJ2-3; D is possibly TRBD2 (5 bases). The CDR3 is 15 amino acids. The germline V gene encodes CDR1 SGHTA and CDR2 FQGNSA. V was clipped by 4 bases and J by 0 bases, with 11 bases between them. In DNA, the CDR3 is TGTGCCAGCAGCTGGGAGCGCGCGAGCACAGATACGCAGTATTTT. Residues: CASSWERASTDTQYF.

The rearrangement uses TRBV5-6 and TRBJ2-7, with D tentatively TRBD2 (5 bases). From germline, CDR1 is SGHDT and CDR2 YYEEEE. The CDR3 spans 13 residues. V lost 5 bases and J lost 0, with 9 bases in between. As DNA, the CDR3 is TGTGCCAGCAGTTACCGGGACTCCTACGAGCAGTACTTC. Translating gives CASSYRDSYEQYF.

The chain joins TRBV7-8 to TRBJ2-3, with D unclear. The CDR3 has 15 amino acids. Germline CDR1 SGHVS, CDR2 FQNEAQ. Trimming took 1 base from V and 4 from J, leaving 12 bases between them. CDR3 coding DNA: TGTGCCAGCAGCTTAGTATACCTAAGGGCAGATACGCAGTATTTT. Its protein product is CASSLVYLRADTQYF.

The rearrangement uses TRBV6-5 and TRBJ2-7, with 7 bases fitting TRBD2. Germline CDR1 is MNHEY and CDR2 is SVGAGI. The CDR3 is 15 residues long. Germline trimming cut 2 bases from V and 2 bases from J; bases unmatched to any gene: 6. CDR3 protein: CASSYGREVPYEQYF. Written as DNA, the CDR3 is TGTGCCAGCAGTTACGGTCGGGAGGTTCCCTACGAGCAGTACTTC.

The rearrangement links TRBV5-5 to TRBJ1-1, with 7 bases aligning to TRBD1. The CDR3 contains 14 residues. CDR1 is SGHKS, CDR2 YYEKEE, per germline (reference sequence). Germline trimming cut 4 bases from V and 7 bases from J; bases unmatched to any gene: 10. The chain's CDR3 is CASSGGTVPSEAFF. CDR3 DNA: TGTGCCAGCAGCGGAGGGACAGTCCCAAGTGAAGCTTTCTTT.

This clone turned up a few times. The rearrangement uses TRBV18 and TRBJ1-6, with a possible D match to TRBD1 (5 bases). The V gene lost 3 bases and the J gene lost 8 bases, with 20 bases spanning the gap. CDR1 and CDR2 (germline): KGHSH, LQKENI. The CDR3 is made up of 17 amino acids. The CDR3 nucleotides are TGTGCCAGCTCACCCCGATCATCGACAGCTGGTTATTCACCCCTCCACTTT. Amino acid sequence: CASSPRSSTAGYSPLHF.

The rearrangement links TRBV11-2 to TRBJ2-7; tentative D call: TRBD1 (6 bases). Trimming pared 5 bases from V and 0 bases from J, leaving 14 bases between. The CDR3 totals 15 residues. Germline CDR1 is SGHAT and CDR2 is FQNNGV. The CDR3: CASSQSTGASYEQYF. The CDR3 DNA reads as TGTGCCAGCAGCCAGTCGACAGGAGCCTCCTACGAGCAGTACTTC.

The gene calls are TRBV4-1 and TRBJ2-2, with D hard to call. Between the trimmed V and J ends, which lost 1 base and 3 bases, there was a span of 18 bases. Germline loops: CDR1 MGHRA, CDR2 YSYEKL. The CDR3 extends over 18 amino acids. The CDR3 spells CASSQAPLGPLDTGELFF. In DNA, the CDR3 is TGCGCCAGCAGCCAAGCGCCTCTAGGTCCTCTAGACACCGGGGAGCTGTTTTTT.

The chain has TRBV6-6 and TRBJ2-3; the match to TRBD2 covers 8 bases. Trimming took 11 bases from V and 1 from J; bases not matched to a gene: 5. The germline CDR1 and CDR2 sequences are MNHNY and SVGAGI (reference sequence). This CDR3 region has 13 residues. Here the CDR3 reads CAGAGGGTDTQYF. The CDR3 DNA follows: TGTGCCGGGGCGGGAGGCGGCACAGATACGCAGTATTTT.

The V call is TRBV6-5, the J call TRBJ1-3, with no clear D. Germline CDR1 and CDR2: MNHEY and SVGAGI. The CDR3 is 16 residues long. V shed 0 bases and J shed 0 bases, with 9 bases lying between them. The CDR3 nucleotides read TGTGCCAGCAGTTACTCAAAAACGTTCTCTGGAAACACCATATATTTT. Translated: CASSYSKTFSGNTIYF.

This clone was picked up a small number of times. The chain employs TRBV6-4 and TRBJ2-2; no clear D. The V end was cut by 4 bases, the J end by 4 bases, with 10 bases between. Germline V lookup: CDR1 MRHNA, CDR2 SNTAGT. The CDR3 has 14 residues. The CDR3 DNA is TGTGCCAGCAGTGCAGAGTTGACCACCGGGGAGCTGTTTTTT. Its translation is CASSAELTTGELFF.